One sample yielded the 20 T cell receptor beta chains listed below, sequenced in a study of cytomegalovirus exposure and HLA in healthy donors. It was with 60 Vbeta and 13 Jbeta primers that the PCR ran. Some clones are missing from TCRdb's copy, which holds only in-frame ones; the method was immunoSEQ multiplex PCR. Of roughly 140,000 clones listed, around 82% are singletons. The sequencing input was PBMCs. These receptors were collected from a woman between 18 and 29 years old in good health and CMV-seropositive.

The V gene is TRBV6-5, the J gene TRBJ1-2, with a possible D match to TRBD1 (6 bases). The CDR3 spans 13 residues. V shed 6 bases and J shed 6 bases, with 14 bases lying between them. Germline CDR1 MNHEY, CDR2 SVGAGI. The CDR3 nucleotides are TGTGCCAGCAGGCCCGGACAGACCCATGGCTACACCTTC. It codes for CASRPGQTHGYTF.

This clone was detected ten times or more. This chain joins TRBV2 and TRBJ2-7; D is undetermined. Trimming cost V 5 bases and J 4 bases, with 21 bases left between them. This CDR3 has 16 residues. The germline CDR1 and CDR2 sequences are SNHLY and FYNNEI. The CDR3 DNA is TGTGCCAGCAGTCCAAAGCGCCAGCAGTCCGTTTACGAGCAGTACTTC. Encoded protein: CASSPKRQQSVYEQYF.

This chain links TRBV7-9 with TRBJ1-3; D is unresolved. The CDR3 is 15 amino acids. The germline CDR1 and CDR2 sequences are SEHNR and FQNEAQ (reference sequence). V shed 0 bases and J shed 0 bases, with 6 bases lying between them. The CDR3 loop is CASSLAGASGNTIYF. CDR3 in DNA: TGTGCCAGCAGCTTAGCGGGAGCCTCTGGAAACACCATATATTTT.

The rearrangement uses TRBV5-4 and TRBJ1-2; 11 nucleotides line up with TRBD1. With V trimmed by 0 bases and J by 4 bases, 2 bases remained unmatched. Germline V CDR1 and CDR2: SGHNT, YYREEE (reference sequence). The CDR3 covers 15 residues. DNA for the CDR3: TGTGCCAGCAGCTTGGATGGGACAGGGGGCTATGGCTACACCTTC. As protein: CASSLDGTGGYGYTF.

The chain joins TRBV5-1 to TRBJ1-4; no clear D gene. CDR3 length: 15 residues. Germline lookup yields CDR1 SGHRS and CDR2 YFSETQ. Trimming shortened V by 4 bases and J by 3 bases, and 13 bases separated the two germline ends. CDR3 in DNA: TGCGCCAGCAGCATCGGGTCAGCTTCTAATGAAAAACTGTTTTTT. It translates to CASSIGSASNEKLFF.

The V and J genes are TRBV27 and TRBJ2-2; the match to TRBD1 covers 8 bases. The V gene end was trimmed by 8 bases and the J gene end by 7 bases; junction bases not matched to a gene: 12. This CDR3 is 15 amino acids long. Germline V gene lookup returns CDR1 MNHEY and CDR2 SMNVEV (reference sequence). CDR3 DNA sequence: TGTGCCAGCCGAAGGACAGGGTCATCGGGCGGGGAGCTGTTTTTT. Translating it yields CASRRTGSSGGELFF.

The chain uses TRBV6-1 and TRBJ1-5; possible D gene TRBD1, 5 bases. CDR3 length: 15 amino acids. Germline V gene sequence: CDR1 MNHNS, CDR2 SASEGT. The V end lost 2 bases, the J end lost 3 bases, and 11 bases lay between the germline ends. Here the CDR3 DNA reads TGTGCCAGCAGTGAACAGGGAGGGAACAATCAGCCCCAGCATTTT. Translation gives CASSEQGGNNQPQHF.

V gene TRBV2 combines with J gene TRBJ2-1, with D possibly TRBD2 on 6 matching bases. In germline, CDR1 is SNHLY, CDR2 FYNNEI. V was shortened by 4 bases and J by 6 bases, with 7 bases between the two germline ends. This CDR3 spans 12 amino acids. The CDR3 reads CASSAGVNEQFF. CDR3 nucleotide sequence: TGTGCCAGCAGTGCGGGGGTCAATGAGCAGTTCTTC.

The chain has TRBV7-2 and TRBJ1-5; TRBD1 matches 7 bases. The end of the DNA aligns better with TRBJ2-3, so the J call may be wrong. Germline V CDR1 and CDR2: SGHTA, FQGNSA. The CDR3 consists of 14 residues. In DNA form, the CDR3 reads TGTGCCAGCAGCACCGGGACAGCTAATCAGCCCCAGTATTTT. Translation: CASSTGTANQPQYF.

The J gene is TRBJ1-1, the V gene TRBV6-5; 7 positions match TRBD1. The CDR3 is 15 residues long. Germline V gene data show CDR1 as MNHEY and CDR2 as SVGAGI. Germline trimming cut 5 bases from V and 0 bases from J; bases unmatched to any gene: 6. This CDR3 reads CASSGQAWLNTEAFF. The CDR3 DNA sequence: TGTGCCAGCAGTGGACAGGCGTGGCTGAACACTGAAGCTTTCTTT.

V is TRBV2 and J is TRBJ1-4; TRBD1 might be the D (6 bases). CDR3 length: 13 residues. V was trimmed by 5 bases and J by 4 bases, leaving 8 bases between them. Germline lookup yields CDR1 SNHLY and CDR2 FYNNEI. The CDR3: CASSLQGNEKLFF. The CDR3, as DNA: TGTGCCAGCAGTTTACAGGGTAATGAAAAACTGTTTTTT.

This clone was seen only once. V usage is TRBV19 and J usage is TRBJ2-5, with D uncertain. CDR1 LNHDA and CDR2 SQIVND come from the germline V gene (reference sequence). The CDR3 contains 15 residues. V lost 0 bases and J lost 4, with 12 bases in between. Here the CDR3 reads CASSIDLVEAETQYF. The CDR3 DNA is TGTGCCAGTAGTATAGATCTAGTAGAGGCAGAGACCCAGTACTTC. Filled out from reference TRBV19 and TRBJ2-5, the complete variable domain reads DGGITQSPKYLFRKEGQNVTLSCEQNLNHDAMYWYRQDPGQGLRLIYYSQIVNDFQKGDIAEGYSVSREKKESFPLTVTSAQKNPTAFYLCASSIDLVEAETQYFGPGTRLLVL.

The CDR3 reads CASSPPGRGDQPQHF. CDR3 sequence (DNA): TGTGCCAGCTCACCACCGGGGAGGGGGGATCAGCCCCAGCATTTT. The V gene is TRBV18, the J gene TRBJ1-5, with TRBD1 as a possible D gene (6 bases). There are 15 residues in the CDR3. V was pared by 0 bases and J by 5 bases, with 11 bases between. The germline CDR1 and CDR2 sequences are KGHSH and LQKENI. The complete variable domain, with remaining parts taken from reference TRBV18 and TRBJ1-5, reads NAGVMQNPRHLVRRRGQEARLRCSPMKGHSHVYWYRQLPEEGLKFMVYLQKENIIDESGMPKERFSAEFPKEGPSILRIQQVVRGDSAAYFCASSPPGRGDQPQHFGDGTRLSIL.

The CDR3 protein is CTYRGVTDTQYF. The CDR3 region has the DNA TGCACCTACAGGGGGGTAACAGATACGCAGTATTTT. The genes are TRBV29-1 and TRBJ2-3; 8 nucleotides align to TRBD1. This CDR3 has 12 amino acids. Germline V gene data show CDR1 as SQVTM and CDR2 as ANQGSEA.

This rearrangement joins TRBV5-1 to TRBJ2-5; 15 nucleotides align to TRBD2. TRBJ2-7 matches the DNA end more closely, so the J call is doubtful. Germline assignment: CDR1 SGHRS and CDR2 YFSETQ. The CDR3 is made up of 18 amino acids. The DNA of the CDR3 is TGCGCCAGCAGCAAAAAGGGACTAGCGGGGGGTTTCGGTTACGAGCAGTACTTC. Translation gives CASSKKGLAGGFGYEQYF.

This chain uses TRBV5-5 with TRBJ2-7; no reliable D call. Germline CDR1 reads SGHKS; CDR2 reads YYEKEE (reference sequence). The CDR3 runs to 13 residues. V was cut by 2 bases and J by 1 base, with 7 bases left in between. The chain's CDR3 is CASSLTESYEQYF. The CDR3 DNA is TGTGCCAGCAGCTTAACGGAGTCCTACGAGCAGTACTTC.

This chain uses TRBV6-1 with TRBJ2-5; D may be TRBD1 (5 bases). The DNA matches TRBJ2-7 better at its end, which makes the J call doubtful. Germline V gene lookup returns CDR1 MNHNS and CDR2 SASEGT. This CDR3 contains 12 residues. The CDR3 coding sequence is TGTGCCAGCAGTGTAACAGGTTACGAGCAGTACTTC. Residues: CASSVTGYEQYF.

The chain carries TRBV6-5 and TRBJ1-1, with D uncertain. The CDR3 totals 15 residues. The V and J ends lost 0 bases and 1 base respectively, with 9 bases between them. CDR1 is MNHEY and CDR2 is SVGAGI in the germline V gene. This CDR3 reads CASSYSNRANTEAFF. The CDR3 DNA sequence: TGTGCCAGCAGTTACTCTAACAGAGCGAACACTGAAGCTTTCTTT.

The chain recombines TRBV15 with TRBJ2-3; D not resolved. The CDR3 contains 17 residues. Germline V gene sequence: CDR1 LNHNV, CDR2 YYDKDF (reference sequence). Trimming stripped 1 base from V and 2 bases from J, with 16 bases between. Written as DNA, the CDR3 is TGTGCCACCAGCAGAGGGAAGCGTTATAAGGACACAGATACGCAGTATTTT. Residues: CATSRGKRYKDTDTQYF.

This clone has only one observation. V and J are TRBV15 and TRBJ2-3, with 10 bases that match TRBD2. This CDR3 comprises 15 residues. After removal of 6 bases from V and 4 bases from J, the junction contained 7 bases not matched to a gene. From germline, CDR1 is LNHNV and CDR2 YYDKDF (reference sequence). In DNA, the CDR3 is TGTGCCACCAGTAAAAGCGGGGGGGCCTCAGATACGCAGTATTTT. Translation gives CATSKSGGASDTQYF.